The clone carrying this T cell receptor beta chain has more than one count but fewer than ten. Antigen specificity is unknown. These data are taken from a study of T cells after yellow fever vaccination. There are 12 residues in the CDR3. Trimming cost V 6 bases and J 11 bases; bases outside gene matches: 5. The V gene's germline CDR1 is DFQATT and CDR2 SNEGSKA (reference sequence). Findings and limits, study-wide: FACS-sorted repertoires could contain abundant clonotypes contaminating from the bulk population.

Via MiXCR, TCRdb re-called the 5' RACE reads, giving one row per CDR3 protein. The sample has fewer than 450,000 distinct CDR3 sequences; approximately 10% are singletons. V is TRBV20-1 and J is TRBJ2-1, with TRBD2 identical over 12 bases. Sequences were derived from PBMCs, sampled on the day of the first yellow fever vaccination. The clonotype comes from a man aged 18 to 30 who received the YFV17D yellow fever vaccine. The CDR3 region is CSASLAGGQQFF. DNA for the CDR3: TGCAGTGCCTCACTAGCGGGGGGCCAGCAGTTCTTC.